This T cell receptor (beta chain) derives from a study of monozygotic twins with inflammatory bowel disease. Eight separate reactions per sample yielded the cDNA. Through template switching, UMIs that included a 6-nucleotide sample barcode were added. TCRdb reworked the 5' RACE reads into one entry per CDR3 protein, no DNA. The record lists around 210,000 distinct CDR3 sequences, of which the ten most abundant hold roughly 8%. Study-level results: Sharing of clonotypes with others was lower in IBD patients than in healthy twins, and this was especially so with disease activity.

A word on this clonotype: Its matching antigen is unknown.

The TCR sequence derives from a human donor with ulcerative colitis or Crohn's disease, or a healthy co-twin of an affected twin (not recorded which). Sequencing used blood.

The CDR3 sequence is CASRDRSYTEAFF. This chain uses TRBV5-1 with TRBJ1-1. The CDR3 is 13 amino acids. Germline lookup yields CDR1 SGHRS and CDR2 YFSETQ. Using reference TRBV5-1 and TRBJ1-1 for the parts outside the CDR3, the full variable domain is KAGVTQTPRYLIKTRGQQVTLSCSPISGHRSVSWYQQTPGQGLQFLFEYFSETQRNKGNFPGRFSGRQFSNSRSEMNVSTLELGDSALYLCASRDRSYTEAFFGQGTRLTVV.